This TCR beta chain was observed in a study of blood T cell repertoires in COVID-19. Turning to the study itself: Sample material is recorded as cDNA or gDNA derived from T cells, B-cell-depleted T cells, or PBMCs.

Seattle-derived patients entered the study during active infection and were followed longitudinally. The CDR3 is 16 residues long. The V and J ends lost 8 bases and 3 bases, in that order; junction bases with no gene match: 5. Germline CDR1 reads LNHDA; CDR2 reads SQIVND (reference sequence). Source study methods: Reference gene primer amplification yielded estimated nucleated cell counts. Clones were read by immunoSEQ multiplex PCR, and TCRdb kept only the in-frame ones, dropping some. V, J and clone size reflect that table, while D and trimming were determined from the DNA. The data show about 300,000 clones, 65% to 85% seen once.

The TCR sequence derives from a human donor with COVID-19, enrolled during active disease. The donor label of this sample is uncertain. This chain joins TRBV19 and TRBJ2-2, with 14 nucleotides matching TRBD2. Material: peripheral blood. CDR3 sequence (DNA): TGTGCCAGTCAGACTAGCGGGAGGGCCCACACCGGGGAGCTGTTTTTT. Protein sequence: CASQTSGRAHTGELFF.